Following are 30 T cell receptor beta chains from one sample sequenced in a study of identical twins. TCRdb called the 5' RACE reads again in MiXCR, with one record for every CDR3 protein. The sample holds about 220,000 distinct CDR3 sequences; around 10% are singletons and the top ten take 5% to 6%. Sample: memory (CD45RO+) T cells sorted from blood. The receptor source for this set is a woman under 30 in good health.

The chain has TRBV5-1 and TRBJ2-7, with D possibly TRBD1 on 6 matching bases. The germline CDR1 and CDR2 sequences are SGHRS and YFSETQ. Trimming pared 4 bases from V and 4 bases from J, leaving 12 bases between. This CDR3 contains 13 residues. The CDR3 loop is CASSGGRGYEQYF. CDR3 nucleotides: TGCGCCAGCAGCGGGGGCCGCGGGTACGAGCAGTACTTC. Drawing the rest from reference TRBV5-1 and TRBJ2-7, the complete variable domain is KAGVTQTPRYLIKTRGQQVTLSCSPISGHRSVSWYQQTPGQGLQFLFEYFSETQRNKGNFPGRFSGRQFSNSRSEMNVSTLELGDSALYLCASSGGRGYEQYFGPGTRLTVT.

CDR3 sequence: CASRGVVETQYF. The CDR3 nucleotides read TGTGCCAGCAGGGGGGTTGTGGAGACCCAGTACTTC. The V gene is TRBV5-6, the J gene TRBJ2-5; either TRBD1 or TRBD2 may fit D (5 bases each). From germline, CDR1 is SGHDT and CDR2 YYEEEE. Trimming pared 5 bases from V and 5 bases from J, leaving 10 bases between. The CDR3 has 12 residues.

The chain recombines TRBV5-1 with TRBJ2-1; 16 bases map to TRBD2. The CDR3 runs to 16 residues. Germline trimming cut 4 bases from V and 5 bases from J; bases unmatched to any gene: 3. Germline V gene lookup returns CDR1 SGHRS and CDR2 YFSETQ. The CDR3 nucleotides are TGCGCCAGCAGCCCCGGGACTAGCGGGGGGGACAATGAGCAGTTCTTC. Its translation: CASSPGTSGGDNEQFF.

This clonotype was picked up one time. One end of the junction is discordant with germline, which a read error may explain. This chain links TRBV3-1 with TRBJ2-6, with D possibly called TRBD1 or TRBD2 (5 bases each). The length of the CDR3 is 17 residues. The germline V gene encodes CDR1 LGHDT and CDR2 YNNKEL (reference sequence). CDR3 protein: CACSQGRVGAGANVLTF. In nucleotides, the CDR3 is TGTGCCTGCAGCCAAGGCAGGGTGGGAGCTGGGGCCAACGTCCTGACTTTC. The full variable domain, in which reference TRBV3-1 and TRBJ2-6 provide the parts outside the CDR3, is DTAVSQTPKYLVTQMGNDKSIKCEQNLGHDTMYWYKQDSKKFLKIMFSYNNKELIINETVPNRFSPKSPDKAHLNLHINSLELGDSAVYFCACSQGRVGAGANVLTFGAGSRLTVL.

The CDR3 DNA sequence: TGCAGTGCTAGACCCACAGGAGGGCGGTATGGCTACACCTTC. This encodes CSARPTGGRYGYTF. The chain employs TRBV20-1 and TRBJ1-2, with a possible D match to TRBD1 (5 bases). CDR1 is DFQATT, CDR2 SNEGSKA, per germline (reference sequence). Trimming took 2 bases from V and 5 from J, leaving 15 bases between them. The CDR3 is 14 residues long.

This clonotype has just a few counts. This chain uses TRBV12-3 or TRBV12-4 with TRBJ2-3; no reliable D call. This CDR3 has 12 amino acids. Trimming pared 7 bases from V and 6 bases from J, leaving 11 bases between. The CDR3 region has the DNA TGTGCCAGCACTTCCCGAATTGATACGCAGTATTTT. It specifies CASTSRIDTQYF.

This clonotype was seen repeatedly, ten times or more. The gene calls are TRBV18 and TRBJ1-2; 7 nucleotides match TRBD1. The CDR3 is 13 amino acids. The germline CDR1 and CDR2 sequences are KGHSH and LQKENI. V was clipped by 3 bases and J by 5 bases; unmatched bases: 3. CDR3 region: CASSPGQLYGYTF. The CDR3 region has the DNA TGTGCCAGCTCACCGGGACAGCTTTATGGCTACACCTTC.

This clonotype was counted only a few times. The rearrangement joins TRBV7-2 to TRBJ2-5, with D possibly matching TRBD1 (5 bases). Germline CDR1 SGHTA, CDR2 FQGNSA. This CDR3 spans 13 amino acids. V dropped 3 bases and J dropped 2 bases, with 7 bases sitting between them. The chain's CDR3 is CASSFDSQETQYF. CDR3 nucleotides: TGTGCCAGCAGCTTCGACAGTCAAGAGACCCAGTACTTC.

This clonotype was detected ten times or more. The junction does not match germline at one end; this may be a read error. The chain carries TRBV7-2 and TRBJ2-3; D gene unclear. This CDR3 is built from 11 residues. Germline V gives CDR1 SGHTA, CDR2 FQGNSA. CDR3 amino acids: CASSLAFSLTF. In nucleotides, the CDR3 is TGTGCCAGCAGCTTAGCTTTCTCTCTGACCTTT.

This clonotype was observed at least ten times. The CDR3 DNA reads TGTGCCAGCAGCGCGGGACTAGCGGGAGGACCTAGCACAGATACGCAGTATTTT. This sequence encodes CASSAGLAGGPSTDTQYF. V and J are TRBV7-6 and TRBJ2-3; 15 bases agree with TRBD2. The V gene's germline CDR1 is SGHVS and CDR2 FNYEAQ. The CDR3 sequence is 18 residues long. V lost 5 bases, J lost 0 bases, and 6 bases stayed unmatched.

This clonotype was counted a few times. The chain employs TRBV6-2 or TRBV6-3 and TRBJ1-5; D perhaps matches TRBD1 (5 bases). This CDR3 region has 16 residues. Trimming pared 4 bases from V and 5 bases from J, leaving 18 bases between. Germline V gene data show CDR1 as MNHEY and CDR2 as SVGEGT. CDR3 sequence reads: CASSWGPARGYQPQHF. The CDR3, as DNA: TGTGCCAGCAGTTGGGGACCGGCTCGGGGATATCAGCCCCAGCATTTT.

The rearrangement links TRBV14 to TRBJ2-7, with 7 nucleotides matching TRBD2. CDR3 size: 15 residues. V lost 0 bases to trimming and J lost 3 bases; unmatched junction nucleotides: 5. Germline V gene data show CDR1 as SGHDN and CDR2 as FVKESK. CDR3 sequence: CASSQDRDYIYEQYF. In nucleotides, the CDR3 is TGTGCCAGCAGCCAAGATCGGGACTATATCTACGAGCAGTACTTC.

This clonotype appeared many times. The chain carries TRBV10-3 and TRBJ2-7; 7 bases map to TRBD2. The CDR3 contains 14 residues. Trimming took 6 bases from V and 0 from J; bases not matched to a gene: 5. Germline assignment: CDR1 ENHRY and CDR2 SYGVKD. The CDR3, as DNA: TGTGCCATCAGACCTAGCGGTTCCTCCTACGAGCAGTACTTC. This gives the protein CAIRPSGSSYEQYF.

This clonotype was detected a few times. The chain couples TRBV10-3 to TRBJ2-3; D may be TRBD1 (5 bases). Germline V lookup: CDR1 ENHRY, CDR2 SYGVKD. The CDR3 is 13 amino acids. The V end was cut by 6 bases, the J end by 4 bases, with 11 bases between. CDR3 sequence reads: CAIRGQGPDTQYF. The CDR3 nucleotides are TGTGCCATCAGAGGTCAGGGCCCAGATACGCAGTATTTT.

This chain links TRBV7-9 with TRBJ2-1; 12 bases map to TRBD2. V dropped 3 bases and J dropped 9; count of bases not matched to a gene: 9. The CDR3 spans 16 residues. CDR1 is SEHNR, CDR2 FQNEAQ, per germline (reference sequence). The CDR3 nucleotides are TGTGCCAGCAGCTTTTCGACTAGCGGGAGTAGGGGTGAGCAGTTCTTC. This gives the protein CASSFSTSGSRGEQFF. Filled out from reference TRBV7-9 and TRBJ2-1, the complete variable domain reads DTGVSQNPRHKITKRGQNVTFRCDPISEHNRLYWYRQTLGQGPEFLTYFQNEAQLEKSRLLSDRFSAERPKGSFSTLEIQRTEQGDSAMYLCASSFSTSGSRGEQFFGPGTRLTVL.

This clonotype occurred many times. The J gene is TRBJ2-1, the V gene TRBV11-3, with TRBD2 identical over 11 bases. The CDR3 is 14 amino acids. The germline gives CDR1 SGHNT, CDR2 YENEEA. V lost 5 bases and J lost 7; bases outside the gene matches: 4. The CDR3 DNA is TGTGCCAGCAGCCTTCGGACTAGCGGGAATGAGCAGTTCTTC. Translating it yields CASSLRTSGNEQFF. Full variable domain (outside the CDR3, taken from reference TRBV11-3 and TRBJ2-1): EAGVVQSPRYKIIEKKQPVAFWCNPISGHNTLYWYLQNLGQGPELLIRYENEEAVDDSQLPKDRFSAERLKGVDSTLKIQPAELGDSAVYLCASSLRTSGNEQFFGPGTRLTVL.

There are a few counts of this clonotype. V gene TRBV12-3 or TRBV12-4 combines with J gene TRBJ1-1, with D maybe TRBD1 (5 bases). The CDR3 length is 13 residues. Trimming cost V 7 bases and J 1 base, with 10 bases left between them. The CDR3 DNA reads TGTGCCAGCACCGGCCAGGGGAACACTGAAGCTTTCTTT. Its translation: CASTGQGNTEAFF.

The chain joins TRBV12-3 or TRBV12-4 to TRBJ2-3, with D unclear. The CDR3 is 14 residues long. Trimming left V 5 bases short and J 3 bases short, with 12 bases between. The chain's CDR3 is CASSLPRRTDTQYF. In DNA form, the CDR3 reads TGTGCCAGCAGTCTGCCCCGAAGAACAGATACGCAGTATTTT.

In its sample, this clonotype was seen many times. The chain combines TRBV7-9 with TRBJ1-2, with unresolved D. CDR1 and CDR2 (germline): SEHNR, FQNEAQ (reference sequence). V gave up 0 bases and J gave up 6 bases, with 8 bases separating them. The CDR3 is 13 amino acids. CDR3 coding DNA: TGTGCCAGCAGCTTAGCGGTTTCGCATGGCTACACCTTC. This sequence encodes CASSLAVSHGYTF.

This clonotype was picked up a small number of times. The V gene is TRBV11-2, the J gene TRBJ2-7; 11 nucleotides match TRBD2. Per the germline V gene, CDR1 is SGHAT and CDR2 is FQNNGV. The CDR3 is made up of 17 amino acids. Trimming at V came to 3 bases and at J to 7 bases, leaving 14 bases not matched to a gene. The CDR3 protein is CASSFRLAGGSGDEQYF. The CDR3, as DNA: TGTGCCAGCAGCTTCCGTTTAGCGGGAGGGTCCGGGGATGAGCAGTACTTC.

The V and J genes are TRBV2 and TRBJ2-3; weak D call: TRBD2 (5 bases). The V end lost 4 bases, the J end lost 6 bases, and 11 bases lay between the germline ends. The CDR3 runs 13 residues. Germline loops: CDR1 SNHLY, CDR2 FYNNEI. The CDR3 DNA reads TGTGCCAGCAGTGGTACGAGGGAGGATACGCAGTATTTT. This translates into CASSGTREDTQYF. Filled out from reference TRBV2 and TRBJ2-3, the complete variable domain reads EPEVTQTPSHQVTQMGQEVILRCVPISNHLYFYWYRQILGQKVEFLVSFYNNEISEKSEIFDDQFSVERPDGSNFTLKIRSTKLEDSAMYFCASSGTREDTQYFGPGTRLTVL.

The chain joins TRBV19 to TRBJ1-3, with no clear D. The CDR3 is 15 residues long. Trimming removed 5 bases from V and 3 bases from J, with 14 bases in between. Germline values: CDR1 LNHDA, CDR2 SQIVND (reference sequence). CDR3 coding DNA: TGTGCCAGTAGTGAACTCCCCGGGCTTGGAAACACCATATATTTT. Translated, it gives CASSELPGLGNTIYF.

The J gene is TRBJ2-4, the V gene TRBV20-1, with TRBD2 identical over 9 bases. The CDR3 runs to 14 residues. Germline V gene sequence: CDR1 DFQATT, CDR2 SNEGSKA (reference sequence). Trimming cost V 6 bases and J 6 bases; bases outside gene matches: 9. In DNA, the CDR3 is TGCAGTGCCCCTACCGGGACTAGCCTAAACATTCAGTACTTC. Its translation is CSAPTGTSLNIQYF.

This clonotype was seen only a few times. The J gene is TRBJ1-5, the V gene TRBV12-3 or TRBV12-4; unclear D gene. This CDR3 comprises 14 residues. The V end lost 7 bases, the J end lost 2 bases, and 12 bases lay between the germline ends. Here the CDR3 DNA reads TGTGCCAGCAACGCGGTCGCGGGCAATCAGCCCCAGCATTTT. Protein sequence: CASNAVAGNQPQHF.

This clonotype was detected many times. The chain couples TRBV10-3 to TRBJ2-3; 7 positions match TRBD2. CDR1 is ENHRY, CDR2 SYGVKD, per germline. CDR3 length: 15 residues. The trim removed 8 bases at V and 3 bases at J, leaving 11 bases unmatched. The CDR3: CAIGGGAGNTDTQYF. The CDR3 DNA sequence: TGTGCCATCGGGGGTGGAGCGGGGAATACAGATACGCAGTATTTT.

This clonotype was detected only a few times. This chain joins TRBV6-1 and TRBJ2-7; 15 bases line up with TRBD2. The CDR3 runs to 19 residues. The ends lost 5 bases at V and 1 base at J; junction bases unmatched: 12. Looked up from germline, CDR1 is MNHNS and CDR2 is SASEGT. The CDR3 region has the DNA TGTGCCAGCAGTCGCCGGACTAGCGGGAGGGTTCAGGGGTCCTACGAGCAGTACTTC. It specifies CASSRRTSGRVQGSYEQYF.

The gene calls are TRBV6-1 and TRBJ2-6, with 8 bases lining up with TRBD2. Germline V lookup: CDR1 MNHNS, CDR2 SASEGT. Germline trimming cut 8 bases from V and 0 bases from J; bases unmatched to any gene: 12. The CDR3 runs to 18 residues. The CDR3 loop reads CASRRAGGENSGANVLTF. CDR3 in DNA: TGTGCCAGCCGTCGCGCGGGGGGAGAGAACTCTGGGGCCAACGTCCTGACTTTC.

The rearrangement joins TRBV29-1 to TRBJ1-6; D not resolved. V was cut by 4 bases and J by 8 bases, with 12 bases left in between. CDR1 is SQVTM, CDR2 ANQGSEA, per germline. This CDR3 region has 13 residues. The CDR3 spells CSVGVQRDSPLHF. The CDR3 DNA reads TGCAGCGTTGGTGTTCAAAGGGATTCACCCCTCCACTTT.

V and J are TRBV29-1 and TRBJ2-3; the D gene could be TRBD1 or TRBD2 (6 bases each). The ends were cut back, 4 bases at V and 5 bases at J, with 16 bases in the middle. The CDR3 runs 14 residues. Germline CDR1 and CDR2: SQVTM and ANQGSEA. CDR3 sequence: CSVGTVLSGDTQYF. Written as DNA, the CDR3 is TGCAGCGTTGGGACAGTTCTTAGCGGAGATACGCAGTATTTT.

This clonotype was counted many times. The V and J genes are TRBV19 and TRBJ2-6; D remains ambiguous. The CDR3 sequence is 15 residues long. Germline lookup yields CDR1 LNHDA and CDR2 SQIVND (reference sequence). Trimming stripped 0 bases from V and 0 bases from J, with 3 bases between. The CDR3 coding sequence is TGTGCCAGTAGTATAGACGCCTCTGGGGCCAACGTCCTGACTTTC. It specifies CASSIDASGANVLTF.